A single sample is the source of the 9 T cell receptor beta chains below, sequenced in a study of cytomegalovirus exposure and HLA in healthy donors. PCR was performed using 60 Vbeta and 13 Jbeta primers. Clones were sequenced by immunoSEQ multiplex PCR, and TCRdb holds only the in-frame ones, with some missing. Of over 55,000 clones in the sample, 75% to 90% were seen once. The sequenced sample was PBMCs. The receptors originated from a young woman in good health and CMV-seropositive.

The gene calls are TRBV7-3 and TRBJ2-3, with TRBD2 matching over 10 bases. Germline CDR1 SGHTA, CDR2 FQGTGA. There are 15 residues in the CDR3. Germline trimming cut 3 bases from V and 1 base from J; bases unmatched to any gene: 1. This CDR3 reads CASSFLAGGTDTQYF. The CDR3 DNA reads TGTGCCAGCAGCTTTCTAGCGGGAGGCACAGATACGCAGTATTTT.

On this clone itself: This CDR3 is also generated by other DNA sequences in the sample. This chain connects TRBV2 to TRBJ2-1; TRBD2 agrees at 13 bases. CDR1 is SNHLY, CDR2 FYNNEI, per germline. Trimming removed 1 base from V and 0 bases from J; junction bases left unmatched: 3. CDR3 length equals 18 residues. DNA for the CDR3: TGTGCCAGCAGTGAAGGGGGACTAGCGGGACTCTCCTACAATGAGCAGTTCTTC. It encodes CASSEGGLAGLSYNEQFF. Complete variable domain (other parts from reference TRBV2 and TRBJ2-1): EPEVTQTPSHQVTQMGQEVILRCVPISNHLYFYWYRQILGQKVEFLVSFYNNEISEKSEIFDDQFSVERPDGSNFTLKIRSTKLEDSAMYFCASSEGGLAGLSYNEQFFGPGTRLTVL.

The rearrangement joins TRBV2 to TRBJ2-1; 8 bases map to TRBD2. Germline-derived CDR1 and CDR2 are SNHLY and FYNNEI. V lost 2 bases to trimming and J lost 5 bases; unmatched junction nucleotides: 5. This CDR3 comprises 15 residues. The CDR3 DNA reads TGTGCCAGCAGTGAAACCGGGAGGGCCCACAATGAGCAGTTCTTC. Its protein is CASSETGRAHNEQFF.

The J gene is TRBJ2-3, the V gene TRBV7-6; D might be TRBD1 (5 bases). This CDR3 is 16 amino acids long. The V gene's germline CDR1 is SGHVS and CDR2 FNYEAQ. Trimming took off 5 bases at V and 2 bases at J, with 17 bases between the two ends. CDR3 bases: TGTGCCAGCAGCCCCGTGGGGCGGCAAAACACAGATACGCAGTATTTT. Translating gives CASSPVGRQNTDTQYF.

This clone came up a few times. The V gene is TRBV28, the J gene TRBJ1-4; 12 bases agree with TRBD1. The CDR3 runs to 19 residues. Germline assignment: CDR1 MDHEN and CDR2 SYDVKM. The V gene end was trimmed by 6 bases and the J gene end by 0 bases; junction bases not matched to a gene: 11. CDR3 nucleotide sequence: TGTGCCAGCAGCCGAAACCGGGACAGGGGGCATGCAACTAATGAAAAACTGTTTTTT. Protein: CASSRNRDRGHATNEKLFF.

The rearrangement joins TRBV27 to TRBJ2-4; D is possibly TRBD2 (6 bases). Between the trimmed V and J ends, which lost 6 bases and 8 bases, there was a span of 14 bases. CDR1 is MNHEY and CDR2 is SMNVEV in the germline V gene (reference sequence). The CDR3 is 13 residues long. The CDR3 region is CASSGLSFDIQYF. For the CDR3, the DNA is TGTGCCAGCAGCGGACTAAGTTTTGACATTCAGTACTTC.

V is TRBV28 and J is TRBJ1-5; D unclear. Deletions cut 6 bases from V and 0 bases from J, with 9 bases between. This CDR3 is 14 amino acids long. CDR1 MDHEN and CDR2 SYDVKM come from the germline V gene. CDR3 sequence (DNA): TGTGCCAGCAGCCCAGAATTTAGCAATCAGCCCCAGCATTTT. Its protein product is CASSPEFSNQPQHF. The complete variable domain, with remaining parts taken from reference TRBV28 and TRBJ1-5, reads DVKVTQSSRYLVKRTGEKVFLECVQDMDHENMFWYRQDPGLGLRLIYFSYDVKMKEKGDIPEGYSVSREKKERFSLILESASTNQTSMYLCASSPEFSNQPQHFGDGTRLSIL.

The chain recombines TRBV27 with TRBJ2-7, with TRBD2 matching over 11 bases. Trimming at V came to 2 bases and at J to 6 bases, leaving 6 bases not matched to a gene. The CDR3 covers 15 residues. Germline V gene data show CDR1 as MNHEY and CDR2 as SMNVEV (reference sequence). The CDR3 coding sequence is TGTGCCAGCAGTTTAGTAGCGGGAGGGCCCATCGAGCAGTACTTC. Translated, it gives CASSLVAGGPIEQYF.

This chain connects TRBV19 to TRBJ2-6; no definite D call. Germline CDR1 LNHDA, CDR2 SQIVND (reference sequence). This CDR3 is 16 amino acids long. Trimming shortened V by 1 base and J by 0 bases, and 7 bases separated the two germline ends. The CDR3 loop is CASSIGWSSGANVLTF. DNA for the CDR3: TGTGCCAGTAGTATAGGATGGAGCTCTGGGGCCAACGTCCTGACTTTC.